The 8 T cell receptor beta chains listed next were all sequenced from one sample in a study of T-cell reconstitution after alpha-beta-depleted transplantation in children listed by TCRdb under 2016. Library creation used PCR. Sequencing was carried out with an Illumina HiSeq 2500. To normalize quantification of the TCRbeta repertoire, the TCR libraries were built with molecular barcoding that relied on unique molecular identifiers. Clones were called with MiXCR by TCRdb after fastp trimmed the public reads at Q25, and only in-frame beta chains were retained. For every CDR3 protein sequence, its rows merge into one entry that carries the most common genes and DNA. Here the sample has about 420,000 distinct CDR3 sequences; about 11% occur a single time. Of the sample, 4.5% to 7% falls within the top ten clones. Here the sequenced sample was PBMCs from the stem cell graft donor, taken from the stem cell graft. The source of these receptors is a human donor who donated a stem cell graft to a child with acute myeloid leukemia.

This clonotype was detected a few times. The chain couples TRBV6-5 to TRBJ2-1, with D possibly being TRBD2 (7 bases). Germline V gene lookup returns CDR1 MNHEY and CDR2 SVGAGI. V lost 2 bases and J lost 7, with 15 bases in between. The CDR3 has 15 amino acids. CDR3 sequence reads: CASSYTWGGRNEQFF. The CDR3 region has the DNA TGTGCCAGCAGTTACACCTGGGGGGGCCGGAATGAGCAGTTCTTC.

This clonotype was seen many times. The chain uses TRBV5-5 and TRBJ2-6; maybe TRBD2 (5 bases). Trimming left V 0 bases short and J 3 bases short, with 13 bases between. The CDR3 is 17 residues long. Germline V lookup: CDR1 SGHKS, CDR2 YYEKEE (reference sequence). CDR3 DNA sequence: TGTGCCAGCAGCTTGGTTTCAGGAACTAGTGGGGCCAACGTCCTGACTTTC. It yields the protein CASSLVSGTSGANVLTF.

CDR3 bases: TGTGCCAGCAGTGCCCGGTGGGGGGCCTACAATGAGCAGTTCTTC. Its protein product is CASSARWGAYNEQFF. The chain recombines TRBV6-4 with TRBJ2-1; D possibly corresponds to TRBD2 (6 bases). Germline V CDR1 and CDR2: MRHNA, SNTAGT. There are 15 residues in the CDR3. V was pared by 4 bases and J by 2 bases, with 12 bases between.

This sequence joins TRBV20-1 and TRBJ1-2; 7 bases match TRBD1. There are 14 residues in the CDR3. With 6 bases clipped from V and 1 base from J, the junction kept 8 bases outside the gene matches. Germline CDR1 DFQATT, CDR2 SNEGSKA (reference sequence). CDR3 in amino acids: CSAEGAGVNYGYTF. The CDR3 coding sequence is TGCAGTGCCGAGGGGGCAGGGGTTAACTATGGCTACACCTTC.

This clonotype was observed a few times. The CDR3 DNA reads as TGTGCCAGTAGACACCCGGGACTAGCCGGGGACAATGAGCAGTTCTTC. This gives the protein CASRHPGLAGDNEQFF. V gene TRBV19 combines with J gene TRBJ2-1; 9 bases line up with TRBD2. V was pared by 6 bases and J by 5 bases, with 11 bases of the junction left unmatched. The CDR3 loop spans 16 amino acids. The V gene's germline CDR1 is LNHDA and CDR2 SQIVND (reference sequence).

The rearrangement joins TRBV29-1 to TRBJ2-3, with TRBD2 matching over 7 bases. This CDR3 comprises 15 residues. Germline CDR1 SQVTM, CDR2 ANQGSEA. The ends lost 3 bases at V and 5 bases at J; junction bases unmatched: 11. The CDR3 nucleotides are TGCAGCGTTGAGGGAGGGACGAGGACGGGAGATACGCAGTATTTT. It specifies CSVEGGTRTGDTQYF.

The J gene is TRBJ2-1, the V gene TRBV5-1, with 8 bases aligning to TRBD1. Germline loops: CDR1 SGHRS, CDR2 YFSETQ. V lost 4 bases, J lost 7 bases, and 13 bases stayed unmatched. This CDR3 contains 16 residues. CDR3 coding DNA: TGCGCCAGCAGCCCCAACCCCCGGCGACAGGGGAATGAGCAGTTCTTC. Translated: CASSPNPRRQGNEQFF.

The chain has TRBV10-3 and TRBJ2-7, with 15 nucleotides matching TRBD2. CDR3 length: 14 amino acids. Per the germline V gene, CDR1 is ENHRY and CDR2 is SYGVKD. The V and J ends lost 9 bases and 3 bases, in that order; junction bases with no gene match: 3. This CDR3 is CAIGTSGRSYEQYF. In nucleotides, the CDR3 is TGTGCCATAGGGACTAGCGGGAGGAGCTACGAGCAGTACTTC.